A single sample gave rise to the 28 T cell receptor beta chains below, sequenced in a study of cytomegalovirus exposure and HLA in healthy donors (dated by TCRdb to 2016 to 2017). The protocol used for the library was the immunoSEQ multiplex PCR assay. The multiplex PCR relied on a mix of 60 forward primers for TCR Vbeta segments and 13 reverse primers for TCR Jbeta segments. Sourced from immuneACCESS, this table was stored by TCRdb with only in-frame sequences that have V and J called. A share of the clones is absent; for the studies checked, an unresolved V gene accounts for under half, and the remainder has no known explanation. This sample holds approximately 77,000 clones; roughly 70% were observed only once. Approximately 5% of the sample is taken by the ten largest. Sequenced input: PBMCs. The receptors originated from a man aged 55 to 70 in good health and CMV-seropositive.

This chain uses TRBV6-5 with TRBJ2-5, with a possible D match to TRBD2 (6 bases). This CDR3 spans 15 amino acids. V lost 0 bases to trimming and J lost 5 bases, with 13 bases between them. Germline loops: CDR1 MNHEY, CDR2 SVGAGI. CDR3 in amino acids: CASSYSASAWETQYF. CDR3 DNA sequence: TGTGCCAGCAGTTACTCTGCTAGCGCCTGGGAGACCCAGTACTTC.

This clone was seen a handful of times. This chain joins TRBV23-1 and TRBJ2-7; D gene ambiguous. TRBV23-1 is an open reading frame whose function is uncertain. V was clipped by 4 bases and J by 0 bases, with 10 bases between them. The CDR3 has 14 amino acids. CDR3 sequence: CASSLLPYSYEQYF. CDR3 coding DNA: TGCGCCAGCAGTCTTCTCCCTTACTCCTACGAGCAGTACTTC.

This clone was observed a single time. The chain combines TRBV9 with TRBJ2-2; 7 bases line up with TRBD1. The CDR3 is 16 amino acids. Germline trimming cut 0 bases from V and 5 bases from J; bases unmatched to any gene: 7. Germline loops: CDR1 SGDLS, CDR2 YYNGEE. CDR3 amino acids: CASSVDRGVYTGELFF. DNA for the CDR3: TGTGCCAGCAGCGTAGACAGGGGCGTATATACCGGGGAGCTGTTTTTT.

The genes are TRBV30 and TRBJ2-1; maybe TRBD2 (6 bases). Looked up from germline, CDR1 is GTSNPN and CDR2 is SVGIG (reference sequence). The V gene lost 3 bases and the J gene lost 0 bases, with 27 bases spanning the gap. The CDR3 length is 20 residues. The CDR3 protein is CAWRFETGTPVTSSYNEQFF. The CDR3 coding sequence is TGTGCCTGGAGGTTCGAAACCGGGACTCCAGTTACTAGCTCCTACAATGAGCAGTTCTTC.

The J gene is TRBJ2-5, the V gene TRBV5-4; D call uncertain. Trimming pared 0 bases from V and 4 bases from J, leaving 7 bases between. CDR3 length equals 13 residues. The germline gives CDR1 SGHNT, CDR2 YYREEE (reference sequence). CDR3 nucleotides: TGTGCCAGCAGCTTGGACATTTCAGAGACCCAGTACTTC. It translates to CASSLDISETQYF.

The chain carries TRBV6-5 and TRBJ2-3; D gene unclear. Trimming left V 2 bases short and J 0 bases short, with 9 bases between. The CDR3 consists of 15 residues. Looked up from germline, CDR1 is MNHEY and CDR2 is SVGAGI. CDR3 nucleotides: TGTGCCAGCAGTTACCTCTACGGGAGCACAGATACGCAGTATTTT. This sequence encodes CASSYLYGSTDTQYF.

The V gene is TRBV10-3, the J gene TRBJ2-5, with TRBD2 matching over 7 bases. CDR1 is ENHRY and CDR2 is SYGVKD in the germline V gene. The CDR3 has 13 residues. J gave up 5 bases and V 5 bases, and 5 bases lay outside the gene matches. CDR3 region: CAISPGLGETQYF. The CDR3, as DNA: TGTGCCATCAGTCCTGGACTAGGGGAGACCCAGTACTTC.

The chain has TRBV11-2 and TRBJ2-1, with D unresolved. CDR1 is SGHAT, CDR2 FQNNGV, per germline. The CDR3 covers 14 residues. Trimming left V 3 bases short and J 3 bases short, with 9 bases between. Written as DNA, the CDR3 is TGTGCCAGCAGCTTTATGTCAGACTACAATGAGCAGTTCTTC. Translated: CASSFMSDYNEQFF.

The chain recombines TRBV10-1 with TRBJ1-1, with D unclear. This CDR3 has 13 residues. The germline V gene encodes CDR1 WNHNN and CDR2 SYGVQD (reference sequence). V was clipped by 2 bases and J by 7 bases, with 11 bases between them. DNA of the CDR3: TGCGCCAGCAGTGAGGATAAGAGGATTGAAGCTTTCTTT. It encodes CASSEDKRIEAFF.

The CDR3 sequence: CAWSNTVYEQYF. The CDR3 region has the DNA TGTGCCTGGAGTAATACAGTATACGAGCAGTACTTC. The V call is TRBV30, the J call TRBJ2-5; no clear D gene. The end of the DNA aligns better with TRBJ2-7, so the J call may be wrong. CDR3 length: 12 residues. Germline CDR1 is GTSNPN and CDR2 is SVGIG (reference sequence).

The V gene is TRBV6-1, the J gene TRBJ2-5, with 7 bases identical to TRBD1. This CDR3 spans 15 amino acids. Germline trimming cut 6 bases from V and 2 bases from J; bases unmatched to any gene: 9. Per the germline V gene, CDR1 is MNHNS and CDR2 is SASEGT. CDR3 protein: CASSPRDRSQETQYF. The CDR3, as DNA: TGTGCCAGCAGCCCCCGGGACAGATCACAAGAGACCCAGTACTTC.

The V and J genes are TRBV4-3 and TRBJ1-4, with 7 bases fitting TRBD1. Looked up from germline, CDR1 is LGHNA and CDR2 is YSLEER. The CDR3 covers 18 residues. J lost 4 bases, V lost 4 bases, and 15 bases had no gene match. The CDR3 DNA is TGCGCCAGCAGCCGTAGCCACCGGGACAGCCCCTTTAATGAAAAACTGTTTTTT. Protein sequence: CASSRSHRDSPFNEKLFF.

CDR3 DNA sequence: TGTGCCAGGACCCGGACAGCAGTATCAACGAACTATGGCTACACCTTC. Translated, it gives CARTRTAVSTNYGYTF. This chain joins TRBV2 and TRBJ1-2, with a tentative D call TRBD1 (6 bases). The CDR3 length is 16 residues. The V end lost 9 bases, the J end lost 2 bases, and 22 bases lay between the germline ends. Germline V CDR1 and CDR2: SNHLY, FYNNEI.

About this clone: A junction boundary mismatches the germline segment, possibly from a read error. V and J are TRBV18 and TRBJ1-1; D is perhaps TRBD1 (5 bases). Germline V gene sequence: CDR1 KGHSH, CDR2 LQKENI. CDR3 length: 17 amino acids. In DNA, the CDR3 is TGTGCCAGCTCCCCACTCACCCTCCCGGGGCGGGGGACTGAAGCTTTCTTT. Translating it yields CASSPLTLPGRGTEAFF.

The chain is built from TRBV18 and TRBJ2-3; 8 bases line up with TRBD2. J gave up 2 bases and V 3 bases, and 7 bases lay outside the gene matches. The CDR3 is made up of 16 amino acids. CDR1 is KGHSH and CDR2 is LQKENI in the germline V gene. The CDR3 region is CASSPWGAGVTDTQYF. The CDR3 nucleotides read TGTGCCAGCTCACCCTGGGGAGCGGGGGTCACAGATACGCAGTATTTT.

This clone showed up just a few times. The rearrangement uses TRBV28 and TRBJ2-2; tentative D call: TRBD2 (5 bases). From germline, CDR1 is MDHEN and CDR2 SYDVKM. V shed 7 bases and J shed 7 bases, with 13 bases lying between them. The CDR3 consists of 13 residues. The CDR3 protein is CASTYLSDGELFF. The CDR3 bases are TGTGCCAGCACTTACCTTAGCGACGGGGAGCTGTTTTTT.

The V call is TRBV6-5, the J call TRBJ1-2, with a tentative D call TRBD1 (5 bases). Germline V lookup: CDR1 MNHEY, CDR2 SVGAGI. This CDR3 comprises 14 residues. V lost 4 bases and J lost 7, with 16 bases in between. Here the CDR3 reads CASSLTGSNGGYTF. As DNA, the CDR3 is TGTGCCAGCAGTTTAACAGGTTCCAACGGTGGCTACACCTTC.

The J gene is TRBJ2-2, the V gene TRBV30; D remains ambiguous. V gave up 4 bases and J gave up 3 bases, with 15 bases separating them. CDR3 length: 15 amino acids. Germline loops: CDR1 GTSNPN, CDR2 SVGIG (reference sequence). The CDR3, as DNA: TGTGCCTGGACTTTTAGCAGTCGAGACACCGGGGAGCTGTTTTTT. It encodes CAWTFSSRDTGELFF.

The chain's CDR3 is CASSRGVGDGNQPQHF. The CDR3 DNA reads as TGTGCCAGCAGCCGCGGGGTCGGGGACGGCAATCAGCCCCAGCATTTT. This chain uses TRBV7-9 with TRBJ1-5, with D maybe TRBD1 (5 bases). V shed 5 bases and J shed 2 bases, with 16 bases lying between them. The CDR3 is 16 residues long. Germline lookup yields CDR1 SEHNR and CDR2 FQNEAQ (reference sequence). Full variable domain (rest looked up from reference TRBV7-9 and TRBJ1-5): DTGVSQNPRHKITKRGQNVTFRCDPISEHNRLYWYRQTLGQGPEFLTYFQNEAQLEKSRLLSDRFSAERPKGSFSTLEIQRTEQGDSAMYLCASSRGVGDGNQPQHFGDGTRLSIL.

The J gene is TRBJ2-1, the V gene TRBV6-1; no clear D gene. The CDR3 runs 16 residues. V was clipped by 4 bases and J by 0 bases, with 13 bases between them. Germline lookup yields CDR1 MNHNS and CDR2 SASEGT. CDR3 bases: TGTGCCAGCAGTGGCCGGTACCTTGGCTCCTACAATGAGCAGTTCTTC. This translates into CASSGRYLGSYNEQFF.

The genes are TRBV7-2 and TRBJ2-7; 8 bases are a match to TRBD1. CDR1 and CDR2 (germline): SGHTA, FQGNSA. This CDR3 is built from 15 residues. Trimming took 3 bases from V and 0 from J; bases not matched to a gene: 4. The CDR3 nucleotides read TGTGCCAGCAGCTTTACCGGGACAGGCTCCTACGAGCAGTACTTC. This sequence encodes CASSFTGTGSYEQYF.

This clone was detected once. The chain recombines TRBV28 with TRBJ1-3; no reliable D call. The CDR3 sequence is 15 residues long. V dropped 7 bases and J dropped 0 bases, with 13 bases sitting between them. Germline CDR1 is MDHEN and CDR2 is SYDVKM. As DNA, the CDR3 is TGTGCCAGCACCCCCCACTTTAACTCTGGAAACACCATATATTTT. It specifies CASTPHFNSGNTIYF.

The CDR3 sequence is CASSAGERAEAFF. CDR3 nucleotide sequence: TGTGCCAGCAGTGCAGGGGAAAGGGCTGAAGCTTTCTTT. The V and J genes are TRBV5-6 and TRBJ1-1, with D perhaps matching TRBD1 (6 bases). The CDR3 runs to 13 residues. Germline values: CDR1 SGHDT, CDR2 YYEEEE. The ends were cut back, 5 bases at V and 6 bases at J, with 14 bases in the middle.

This clone was counted a few times. In nucleotides, the CDR3 is TGTGCCAGCAACCCGGCGGGGACCTATGGCTACACCTTC. Its translation: CASNPAGTYGYTF. This chain links TRBV28 with TRBJ1-2, with a weak D call TRBD1 (5 bases). The CDR3 is made up of 13 amino acids. V lost 7 bases to trimming and J lost 4 bases, with 13 bases between them. Germline loops: CDR1 MDHEN, CDR2 SYDVKM.

The chain employs TRBV2 and TRBJ1-3; D possibly corresponds to TRBD1 (6 bases). Germline loops: CDR1 SNHLY, CDR2 FYNNEI. The CDR3 has 13 residues. V was pared by 8 bases and J by 2 bases, with 10 bases between. The chain's CDR3 is CASGQITGNTIYF. CDR3 coding DNA: TGTGCCAGCGGACAGATTACTGGAAACACCATATATTTT.

The chain is built from TRBV11-2 and TRBJ2-7, with 7 bases lining up with TRBD2. J was trimmed by 4 bases and V by 1 base; bases with no gene match: 4. This CDR3 has 14 amino acids. The germline gives CDR1 SGHAT, CDR2 FQNNGV. The CDR3 coding sequence is TGTGCCAGCAGCTTAGGGGCGGGGGTGTACGAGCAGTACTTC. Amino acid sequence: CASSLGAGVYEQYF.

The chain uses TRBV7-9 and TRBJ1-3; TRBD1 agrees at 8 bases. The CDR3 spans 14 residues. The ends lost 0 bases at V and 6 bases at J; junction bases unmatched: 1. The germline V gene has CDR1 SEHNR and CDR2 FQNEAQ (reference sequence). The CDR3 loop is CASSLADRANTIYF. The CDR3 region has the DNA TGTGCCAGCAGCTTAGCGGACAGGGCAAACACCATATATTTT. The full variable domain, in which reference TRBV7-9 and TRBJ1-3 provide the parts outside the CDR3, is DTGVSQNPRHKITKRGQNVTFRCDPISEHNRLYWYRQTLGQGPEFLTYFQNEAQLEKSRLLSDRFSAERPKGSFSTLEIQRTEQGDSAMYLCASSLADRANTIYFGEGSWLTVV.

The gene calls are TRBV9 and TRBJ2-1, with 11 bases fitting TRBD1. The CDR3 is 18 residues long. Germline CDR1 is SGDLS and CDR2 is YYNGEE. After removal of 0 bases from V and 3 bases from J, the junction contained 8 bases not matched to a gene. The CDR3 protein is CASSVGGTGTGGYNEQFF. The CDR3 DNA reads as TGTGCCAGCAGCGTAGGGGGGACCGGGACAGGGGGCTACAATGAGCAGTTCTTC.